The 17 T cell receptor beta chains below come from one sample, sequenced in a study of radiotherapy plus CTLA-4 blockade in lung cancer. The repertoire was sequenced with immunoSEQ multiplex PCR; TCRdb's copy has only in-frame clones and lacks some. The sample carries about 70,000 clones, roughly 85% recorded once. The sample was peripheral blood, taken from a patient treated with radiotherapy plus ipilimumab. These receptors came from a human donor with non-small cell lung cancer who had a complete response to radiotherapy plus ipilimumab.

This clone was detected only a few times. V and J are TRBV18 and TRBJ2-7; D is ambiguous. CDR3 length: 13 residues. Trimming shortened V by 2 bases and J by 6 bases, and 11 bases separated the two germline ends. CDR1 and CDR2 from the germline V gene are KGHSH and LQKENI. The CDR3 reads CASSPIENSEQYV. CDR3 DNA sequence: TGTGCCAGCTCACCAATCGAAAACAGCGAGCAGTACGTC.

The chain couples TRBV2 to TRBJ2-3; TRBD1 agrees at 9 bases. Losses at the gene ends were 5 bases for V and 1 base for J; bases not matched to a gene: 4. The CDR3 covers 15 residues. Germline CDR1 and CDR2: SNHLY and FYNNEI. The CDR3, as DNA: TGTGCCAGCAGTCTACAGGGGGCACGCACAGATACGCAGTATTTT. It specifies CASSLQGARTDTQYF.

The chain has TRBV28 and TRBJ1-3; D perhaps matches TRBD1 (6 bases). Trimming pared 6 bases from V and 0 bases from J, leaving 9 bases between. The CDR3 sequence is 14 residues long. The germline CDR1 and CDR2 sequences are MDHEN and SYDVKM. As DNA, the CDR3 is TGTGCCAGCAGCCAGACAGGCTCTGGAAACACCATATATTTT. Protein sequence: CASSQTGSGNTIYF.

The chain combines TRBV2 with TRBJ2-7; D perhaps matches TRBD1 (6 bases). The germline gives CDR1 SNHLY, CDR2 FYNNEI. V was clipped by 8 bases and J by 3 bases, with 11 bases between them. This CDR3 region has 12 residues. This CDR3 reads CASRDNNYEQYV. As DNA, the CDR3 is TGTGCCAGCCGGGACAATAACTACGAGCAGTACGTC.

The chain couples TRBV6-5 to TRBJ1-3; D call uncertain. V was trimmed by 5 bases and J by 1 base, leaving 9 bases between them. Per germline, CDR1 MNHEY and CDR2 SVGAGI. The CDR3 covers 14 residues. The CDR3 spells CASSPWGSGNTIYF. CDR3 coding DNA: TGTGCCAGCAGTCCCTGGGGTTCTGGAAACACCATATATTTT.

The chain links TRBV5-5 to TRBJ2-5; 10 bases map to TRBD1. V shed 2 bases and J 3 bases; nucleotides not matched to a gene: 7. CDR3 length: 16 amino acids. CDR1 is SGHKS and CDR2 is YYEKEE in the germline V gene (reference sequence). CDR3 region: CASSFTGTGVEETQYF. The CDR3 DNA is TGTGCCAGCAGCTTCACCGGGACAGGGGTGGAAGAGACCCAGTACTTC. The full variable domain, rest sourced from reference TRBV5-5 and TRBJ2-5, is DAGVTQSPTHLIKTRGQQVTLRCSPISGHKSVSWYQQVLGQGPQFIFQYYEKEERGRGNFPDRFSARQFPNYSSELNVNALLLGDSALYLCASSFTGTGVEETQYFGPGTRLLVL.

The rearrangement uses TRBV19 and TRBJ2-4; D gene ambiguous. In germline, CDR1 is LNHDA, CDR2 SQIVND (reference sequence). The CDR3 runs to 15 residues. With 3 bases removed from V and 3 bases from J, the gap between germline ends came to 12 bases. The CDR3 DNA sequence: TGTGCCAGTAGTATGCGCCGACCCGGCAAAAACATTCAGTACTTC. Protein product: CASSMRRPGKNIQYF.

This clone was detected a few times. The chain couples TRBV12-5 to TRBJ1-2; D may be TRBD1 (6 bases). The CDR3 covers 13 residues. The V and J ends lost 1 base and 7 bases respectively, with 10 bases between them. The germline V gene encodes CDR1 LGHNT and CDR2 FRNRAP. The CDR3 nucleotides are TGTGCTAGTGGTTTGGGCAGGGGACGTGGCTACACCTTC. Translated, it gives CASGLGRGRGYTF.

The chain couples TRBV19 to TRBJ1-6; D call uncertain. The CDR3 is 14 amino acids. The germline V and J ends were trimmed by 3 bases and 7 bases, with 10 bases remaining between them. The germline CDR1 and CDR2 sequences are LNHDA and SQIVND (reference sequence). CDR3 loop: CASSIASANSPLHF. In DNA form, the CDR3 reads TGTGCCAGTAGTATTGCCAGCGCAAATTCACCCCTCCACTTT.

CDR3 DNA sequence: TGTGCCAGTAGGCAGGGCGGGGAAGAGACCCAGTACTTC. It is translated as CASRQGGEETQYF. The chain carries TRBV19 and TRBJ2-5; tentatively, D is TRBD2 (6 bases). Trimming cost V 6 bases and J 3 bases, with 11 bases left between them. CDR1 and CDR2 from the germline V gene are LNHDA and SQIVND (reference sequence). This CDR3 spans 13 amino acids.

The rearrangement uses TRBV7-2 and TRBJ1-1, with 7 positions matching TRBD1. Unmatched junction bases numbered 7, after V lost 5 bases and J lost 4 bases. Germline V gene sequence: CDR1 SGHTA, CDR2 FQGNSA. This CDR3 has 14 residues. The CDR3 loop is CASSPQGIGTEAFF. The DNA of the CDR3 is TGTGCCAGCAGCCCACAGGGGATTGGCACTGAAGCTTTCTTT.

V gene TRBV5-6 combines with J gene TRBJ2-7, with 9 bases fitting TRBD2. From germline, CDR1 is SGHDT and CDR2 YYEEEE. Unmatched junction bases numbered 3, after V lost 0 bases and J lost 2 bases. This CDR3 has 15 amino acids. The CDR3 nucleotides read TGTGCCAGCAGCTTGGACCCTAGCGGGACCTACGAGCAGTACGTC. Protein: CASSLDPSGTYEQYV.

This clone was observed once. The germline gene is not matched at one end of the junction; a read error may be the cause. The J gene is TRBJ2-1, the V gene TRBV11-3, with D unresolved. This CDR3 region has 13 residues. Germline V gives CDR1 SGHNT, CDR2 YENEEA. CDR3: CAGSPWSKDEQFF. In DNA, the CDR3 is TGTGCCGGCAGCCCGTGGTCGAAGGATGAGCAGTTCTTC.

The chain combines TRBV29-1 with TRBJ1-1; D unresolved. Germline assignment: CDR1 SQVTM and CDR2 ANQGSEA. Trimming stripped 6 bases from V and 0 bases from J, with 11 bases between. This CDR3 has 13 residues. CDR3 sequence (DNA): TGCAGCGTGATGGGCGGAATGAACACTGAAGCTTTCTTT. Its protein product is CSVMGGMNTEAFF.

The chain carries TRBV27 and TRBJ1-6; maybe TRBD1 (5 bases). V was pared by 5 bases and J by 0 bases, with 17 bases between. CDR3 length: 18 amino acids. CDR1 is MNHEY and CDR2 is SMNVEV in the germline V gene (reference sequence). The CDR3 loop is CASSNHRDLSSYNSPLHF. Here the CDR3 DNA reads TGTGCCAGCAGTAACCACCGGGACTTGAGCTCCTATAATTCACCCCTCCACTTT.

The chain has TRBV30 and TRBJ1-2, with D possibly TRBD1 on 5 matching bases. The V and J ends lost 8 bases and 2 bases respectively, with 21 bases between them. Per the germline V gene, CDR1 is GTSNPN and CDR2 is SVGIG (reference sequence). This CDR3 comprises 15 residues. CDR3 bases: TGTGCCCTGACTAGTGGGGGTAAGCTGAACTATGGCTACACCTTC. It yields the protein CALTSGGKLNYGYTF.

In its sample, this clone was seen a few times. This chain's CDR3 is CASNGENIQYF. Written as DNA, the CDR3 is TGTGCCAGCAATGGGGAAAACATTCAGTACTTC. This sequence joins TRBV2 and TRBJ2-4; no clear D. CDR1 and CDR2 from the germline V gene are SNHLY and FYNNEI. V lost 7 bases, J lost 5 bases, and 6 bases lay in between. The CDR3 runs 11 residues.